This T cell receptor beta chain was recorded in a study of blood T cell repertoires in COVID-19 (dated by TCRdb to the early 2020s). Study-wide context: Samples covering the acute and convalescent phases of COVID-19 were provided by collaborators in the United States, Italy and Spain. The material from the prospective study consisted of cDNA or gDNA derived from T cells, B-cell-depleted T cells, or PBMCs. Subjects who had been exposed to COVID-19, were actively infected with it, or had recovered from it provided the deeply sampled blood TCRbeta repertoires that made up the dataset. The repertoires were released in a freely available public database intended as a resource for research on the immune response to SARS-CoV-2. Samples were obtained from the ongoing ImmuneRACE study (first 160 participants) and from 950 to 1,500 subjects provided by 6 global collaborators. The sample metadata nearly always contained a de-identified subject ID, COVID-19 status, age in years and sex. HLA class I and class II types, where available, came from metadata supplied by the sample provider rather than from assay-based typing. The study at large found these results: The amount of clinical and demographic metadata varied by source and participant and was provided uncurated.

Samples from volunteer blood donors who had recovered from COVID-19 were contributed by a second Seattle source. Whole blood was collected in K2EDTA tubes by collaborating institutions according to the institutions' own protocols. For TCRbeta analysis, collaborators shipped samples as frozen whole blood, isolated PBMCs, or DNA extracted from either of those sample types. CDR1 and CDR2 were assigned from the germline V gene (reference sequence) as MNHEY and SMNVEV. The CDR3 spans 13 residues, from the cysteine through the phenylalanine. Only the CDR3 DNA stays, 39 bases, in frame from base 1. Between the V and J ends, shortened by 3 bases and 4 bases respectively, the junction contains 9 bases. The immunoSEQ Assay, a bias-controlled multiplex PCR, was used to amplify TCRbeta CDR3 regions from genomic DNA. The published analysis was carried out like this. Nucleated cell counts per sample were estimated from amplification of reference gene primers within the assay. To quantify the absolute abundance of each unique TCRbeta CDR3 rearrangement, sequence reads were collapsed and filtered. For each sample, productive Simpson clonality was calculated by taking the square root of Simpson's diversity index across productive rearrangements. Held by TCRdb, this immuneACCESS table contains in-frame sequences only and omits some clones. Under half of the omission traces to an unresolved V gene where checked; the cause of the rest is unknown. From that table come the V and J calls and clone size; the DNA was used to work out D and trimming. Within this sample are about 270,000 clones, with about 88% of them counted one time only. The top ten clonotypes cover approximately 3.8% of the sample.

Of note for this clone: Its antigen is currently not known. Per-base quality was not reported, and no clone a single base away is much larger than it.

Sample: peripheral blood. The chain uses TRBV27 and TRBJ1-1; a weak D assignment points to TRBD1 (5 bases agree). The clonotype originates from a man in his 60s who had recovered from COVID-19. The DNA sequence is given as TGTGCCAGCAGTTTCGGGGGGAGCACTGAAGCTTTCTTT. Translated, it reads CASSFGGSTEAFF.